This T cell receptor (beta chain) was sequenced in a study of cytomegalovirus exposure and HLA in healthy donors. Points from the study as a whole: Later analysis suggested links between common viral pathogens and several top significant clusters.

The primer mix had 60 Vbeta and 13 Jbeta primers. Using immunoSEQ multiplex PCR, the repertoire was profiled, and TCRdb retains in-frame clones only, with some absent. Among approximately 190,000 clones listed, 82% were seen once. Worth noting for this clone: The antigen remains undetermined.

Specimen: PBMCs. The sequence derives from a woman younger than 30 in good health and CMV-seronegative.

Here the CDR3 DNA reads TGTGCCAGCAGTTCAGGAGGCCCAGAGACCCAGTACTTC. This translates into CASSSGGPETQYF. The chain employs TRBV27 and TRBJ2-5, with D possibly being TRBD2 (5 bases). Germline CDR1 and CDR2: MNHEY and SMNVEV (reference sequence). This CDR3 has 13 residues. Trimming removed 4 bases from V and 4 bases from J, with 10 bases in between.